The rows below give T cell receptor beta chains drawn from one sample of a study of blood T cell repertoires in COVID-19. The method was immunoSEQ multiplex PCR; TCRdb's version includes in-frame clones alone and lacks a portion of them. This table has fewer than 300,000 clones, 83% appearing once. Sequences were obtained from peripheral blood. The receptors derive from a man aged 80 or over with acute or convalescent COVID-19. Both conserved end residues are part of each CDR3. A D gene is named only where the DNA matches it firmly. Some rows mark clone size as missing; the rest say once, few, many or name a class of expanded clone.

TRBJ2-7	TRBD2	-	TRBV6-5	TGTGCCACGGCTAGCGGGAGTGGCCACGAGCAGTACTTC	CATASGSGHEQYF
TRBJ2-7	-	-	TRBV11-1	TGTGCCAGCAGCCCACCGGGGAGCTACGAGCAGTACTTC	CASSPPGSYEQYF
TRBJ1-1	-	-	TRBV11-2	TGTGCCAGCAGTAAGATACTCGGCACTGAAGCTTTCTTT	CASSKILGTEAFF
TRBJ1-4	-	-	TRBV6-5	TGTGCCAGCAGTCCTCAGTTAACAACTAATGAAAAACTGTTTTTT	CASSPQLTTNEKLFF
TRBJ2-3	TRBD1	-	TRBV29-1	TGCAGCGCCCCGGGTGCAGGGGGCGGAGATACGCAGTATTTT	CSAPGAGGGDTQYF
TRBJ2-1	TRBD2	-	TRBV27	TGTGCCAGCAGGGGACTAGGTTACTCCAATGAGCAGTTCTTC	CASRGLGYSNEQFF
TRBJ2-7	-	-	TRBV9	TGTGCCAGCAGCGTAGGGAGCGCCCAAACACCCTACGAGCAGTACTTC	CASSVGSAQTPYEQYF
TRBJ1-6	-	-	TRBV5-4	TGTGCCAGCAGCTTGGATCAGGCTACTAATTCACCCCTCCACTTT	CASSLDQATNSPLHF
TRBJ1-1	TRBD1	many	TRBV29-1	TGCAGCGTTGAGACAACAGGGGGCCGACCTAGTGAAGCTTTCTTT	CSVETTGGRPSEAFF
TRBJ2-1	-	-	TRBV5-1	TGCGCCAGCAGCTTAGAGGGCCTCGTGCCCAATGAGCAGTTCTTC	CASSLEGLVPNEQFF